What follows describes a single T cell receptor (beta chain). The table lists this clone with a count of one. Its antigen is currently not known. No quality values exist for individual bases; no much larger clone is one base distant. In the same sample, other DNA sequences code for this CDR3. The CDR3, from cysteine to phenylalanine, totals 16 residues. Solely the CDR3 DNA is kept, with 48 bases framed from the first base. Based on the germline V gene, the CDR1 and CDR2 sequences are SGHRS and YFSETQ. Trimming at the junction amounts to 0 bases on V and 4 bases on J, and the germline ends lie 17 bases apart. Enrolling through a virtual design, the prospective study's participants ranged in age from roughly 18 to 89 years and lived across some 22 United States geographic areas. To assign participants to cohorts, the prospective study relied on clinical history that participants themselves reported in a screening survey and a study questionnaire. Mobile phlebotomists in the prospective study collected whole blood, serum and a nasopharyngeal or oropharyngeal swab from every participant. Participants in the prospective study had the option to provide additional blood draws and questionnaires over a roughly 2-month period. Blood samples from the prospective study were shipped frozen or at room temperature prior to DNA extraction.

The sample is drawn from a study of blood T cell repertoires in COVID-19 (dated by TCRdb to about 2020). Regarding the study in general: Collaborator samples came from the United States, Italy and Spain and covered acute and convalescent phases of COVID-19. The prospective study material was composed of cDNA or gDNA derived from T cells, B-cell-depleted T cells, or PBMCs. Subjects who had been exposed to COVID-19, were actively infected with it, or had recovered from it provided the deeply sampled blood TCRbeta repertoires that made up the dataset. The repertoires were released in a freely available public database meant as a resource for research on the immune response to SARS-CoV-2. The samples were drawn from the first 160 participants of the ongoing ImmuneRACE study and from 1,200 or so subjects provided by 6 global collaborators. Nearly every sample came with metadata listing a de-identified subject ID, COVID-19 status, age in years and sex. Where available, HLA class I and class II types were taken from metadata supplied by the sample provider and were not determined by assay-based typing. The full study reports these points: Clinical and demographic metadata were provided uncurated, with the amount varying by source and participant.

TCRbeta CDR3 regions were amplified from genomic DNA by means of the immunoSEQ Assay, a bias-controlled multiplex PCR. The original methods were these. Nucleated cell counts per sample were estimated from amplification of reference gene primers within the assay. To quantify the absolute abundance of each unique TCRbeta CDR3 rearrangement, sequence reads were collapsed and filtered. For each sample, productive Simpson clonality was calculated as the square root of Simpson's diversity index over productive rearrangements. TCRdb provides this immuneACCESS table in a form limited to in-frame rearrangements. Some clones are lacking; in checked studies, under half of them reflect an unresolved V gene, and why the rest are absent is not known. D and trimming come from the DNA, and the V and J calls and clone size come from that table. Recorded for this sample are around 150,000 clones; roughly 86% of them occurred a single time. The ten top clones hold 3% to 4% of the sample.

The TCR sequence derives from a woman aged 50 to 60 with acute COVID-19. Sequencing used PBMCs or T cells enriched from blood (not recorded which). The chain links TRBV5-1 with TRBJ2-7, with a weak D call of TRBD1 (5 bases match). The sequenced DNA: TGCGCCAGCAGCTTGGATCCCCAGGGTTCGAGTTACGAGCAGTACTTC. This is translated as CASSLDPQGSSYEQYF. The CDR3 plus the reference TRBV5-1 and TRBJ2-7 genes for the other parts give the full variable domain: KAGVTQTPRYLIKTRGQQVTLSCSPISGHRSVSWYQQTPGQGLQFLFEYFSETQRNKGNFPGRFSGRQFSNSRSEMNVSTLELGDSALYLCASSLDPQGSSYEQYFGPGTRLTVT.